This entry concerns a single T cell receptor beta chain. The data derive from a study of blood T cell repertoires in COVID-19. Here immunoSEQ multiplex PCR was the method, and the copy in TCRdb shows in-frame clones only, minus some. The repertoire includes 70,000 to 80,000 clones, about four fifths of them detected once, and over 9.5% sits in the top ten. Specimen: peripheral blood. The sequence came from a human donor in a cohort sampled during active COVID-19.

The CDR3 coding sequence is TGCGCCAGCTCCTCTGACTACCGCTACAATGAGCAGTTCTTC. It encodes CASSSDYRYNEQFF. The chain has TRBV5-1 and TRBJ2-1, with D perhaps TRBD2 (5 bases). The ends were cut back, 7 bases at V and 3 bases at J, with 14 bases in the middle. The CDR3 sequence is 14 residues long. CDR1 is SGHRS and CDR2 is YFSETQ in the germline V gene.